This TCR beta chain was recovered during a study of T cell repertoires in cytomegalovirus infection. As for the study in general: Through public TCR beta signatures, both CMV infection and matching HLA type were indicated.

Each CDR3 protein gets one entry after TCRdb re-called the reads with MiXCR. The sample includes nearly 450,000 distinct CDR3 sequences, approximately 33% seen only once; the top ten take about an eighth. Per germline, CDR1 MNHNS and CDR2 SASEGT. This CDR3 spans 13 amino acids. V was cut by 9 bases and J by 0 bases, with 11 bases left in between. This sequence was found in a human donor in good health (CMV status not recorded). Some clones in this sample may be carry-over from other donors' samples. The rearrangement links TRBV6-1 to TRBJ1-1; no definite D call. The sample taken for sequencing was PBMCs. The CDR3 is CASKQTMNTEAFF. The CDR3 DNA sequence: TGTGCCAGTAAACAAACTATGAACACTGAAGCTTTCTTT.